Below are 23 T cell receptor beta chains sequenced from a single sample in a study of cytomegalovirus exposure and HLA in healthy donors. With 60 Vbeta and 13 Jbeta primers, the PCR was carried out. Libraries were prepared by immunoSEQ multiplex PCR; TCRdb keeps only in-frame clonotypes and omits some of them. The table includes 100,000 to 150,000 clones, around 80% detected once. The sequencing input was PBMCs. The receptors here all came from a woman aged 55-70 years in good health and CMV-seropositive.

The V and J genes are TRBV7-3 and TRBJ2-2; D gene uncertain. With 5 bases removed from V and 1 base from J, the gap between germline ends came to 14 bases. CDR3 size: 16 residues. Per the germline V gene, CDR1 is SGHTA and CDR2 is FQGTGA. CDR3 nucleotides: TGTGCCAGCAGCCCGACACAGAATCGGAACACCGGGGAGCTGTTTTTT. Its protein product is CASSPTQNRNTGELFF.

The chain couples TRBV11-2 to TRBJ1-2; TRBD1 aligns across 11 bases. The CDR3 is 15 amino acids. CDR1 is SGHAT, CDR2 FQNNGV, per germline. J was trimmed by 2 bases and V by 1 base; bases with no gene match: 0. CDR3 residues: CASSLGTGGNYGYTF. The CDR3 DNA reads TGTGCCAGCAGCTTAGGGACAGGGGGCAACTATGGCTACACCTTC.

This clone has more than one count but fewer than ten. This chain joins TRBV4-3 and TRBJ2-2; possibly TRBD2 for D (5 bases). Trimming took 4 bases from V and 4 from J, leaving 10 bases between them. Germline assignment: CDR1 LGHNA and CDR2 YSLEER. This CDR3 is 14 amino acids long. CDR3 region: CASSLERSTGELFF. The CDR3, as DNA: TGCGCCAGCAGCCTTGAGCGGAGCACCGGGGAGCTGTTTTTT.

The chain recombines TRBV9 with TRBJ2-2, with a tentative D call TRBD1 (6 bases). CDR3 length: 15 amino acids. Trimming stripped 4 bases from V and 2 bases from J, with 12 bases between. The germline CDR1 and CDR2 sequences are SGDLS and YYNGEE. The CDR3 region is CASSLGQRNTGELFF. The CDR3 coding sequence is TGTGCCAGCAGCCTTGGACAGAGAAACACCGGGGAGCTGTTTTTT.

The rearrangement links TRBV19 to TRBJ2-7, with D possibly TRBD2 on 5 matching bases. The CDR3 extends over 12 amino acids. The germline gives CDR1 LNHDA, CDR2 SQIVND (reference sequence). The ends were cut back, 5 bases at V and 4 bases at J, with 9 bases in the middle. The CDR3 reads CASSSTGYEQYF. In nucleotides, the CDR3 is TGTGCCAGTAGTTCGACGGGGTACGAGCAGTACTTC.

The chain uses TRBV7-8 and TRBJ2-2, with D tentatively TRBD2 (6 bases). Germline values: CDR1 SGHVS, CDR2 FQNEAQ. Trimming removed 4 bases at V and 0 bases at J, with 12 bases between. The CDR3 runs 16 residues. This CDR3 is CASSSAGTSNTGELFF. The CDR3 DNA reads as TGTGCCAGCAGCTCCGCTGGGACTTCGAACACCGGGGAGCTGTTTTTT.

The genes are TRBV10-3 and TRBJ1-1; TRBD1 is a possible D gene (5 bases). The V gene's germline CDR1 is ENHRY and CDR2 SYGVKD. Trimming shortened V by 2 bases and J by 1 base, and 14 bases separated the two germline ends. CDR3 size: 16 residues. CDR3 nucleotide sequence: TGTGCCATCAGTGAGCCACCCCCAGGGCCGAACACTGAAGCTTTCTTT. Translation: CAISEPPPGPNTEAFF.

The chain carries TRBV6-5 and TRBJ1-1, with 9 bases identical to TRBD1. Germline CDR1 MNHEY, CDR2 SVGAGI. The length of the CDR3 is 14 residues. Trimming removed 7 bases from V and 3 bases from J; junction bases left unmatched: 6. CDR3 in DNA: TGTGCCAGCACAGCAGGGACAGGGTACACTGAAGCTTTCTTT. Protein: CASTAGTGYTEAFF.

The V gene is TRBV7-9, the J gene TRBJ2-7, with 11 bases fitting TRBD2. CDR1 and CDR2 (germline): SEHNR, FQNEAQ (reference sequence). The ends lost 1 base at V and 6 bases at J; junction bases unmatched: 2. The CDR3 runs to 14 residues. CDR3 sequence (DNA): TGTGCCAGCAGCTTAGGACTAGCGGGAAGCGAGCAGTACTTC. Amino acids: CASSLGLAGSEQYF.

This chain joins TRBV19 and TRBJ2-1; TRBD1 aligns across 8 bases. The germline V gene encodes CDR1 LNHDA and CDR2 SQIVND (reference sequence). The trim removed 3 bases at V and 9 bases at J, leaving 13 bases unmatched. The CDR3 is made up of 16 amino acids. Here the CDR3 DNA reads TGTGCCAGTAGTATTAGCGGACGGACAGGGCCAATTGAGCAGTTCTTC. Protein product: CASSISGRTGPIEQFF.

The chain recombines TRBV28 with TRBJ1-5, with 8 bases that match TRBD1. The CDR3 is 15 amino acids. Looked up from germline, CDR1 is MDHEN and CDR2 is SYDVKM. J gave up 7 bases and V 7 bases, and 12 bases lay outside the gene matches. The CDR3 protein is CASNPRTGRDQPQHF. The CDR3 DNA reads TGTGCCAGCAACCCCCGGACAGGGAGGGACCAGCCCCAGCATTTT.

This clone appeared once. J is TRBJ1-2 and V is TRBV28, with 10 bases matching TRBD1. Losses at the gene ends were 6 bases for V and 10 bases for J; bases not matched to a gene: 8. The germline V gene has CDR1 MDHEN and CDR2 SYDVKM. There are 13 residues in the CDR3. CDR3 nucleotide sequence: TGTGCCAGCAGCCCGGGACAGGGGACGCACTACACCTTC. It translates to CASSPGQGTHYTF.

This clone has only a few counts. The V and J genes are TRBV19 and TRBJ1-6, with D perhaps TRBD1 (6 bases). Germline CDR1 reads LNHDA; CDR2 reads SQIVND (reference sequence). Trimming took 8 bases from V and 0 from J, leaving 14 bases between them. This CDR3 comprises 16 residues. In DNA form, the CDR3 reads TGTGCCAGTTCCCTTGACAGGAGCTCCTATAATTCACCCCTCCACTTT. Translated, it gives CASSLDRSSYNSPLHF.

V gene TRBV7-2 combines with J gene TRBJ2-7; 10 bases fit TRBD2. From germline, CDR1 is SGHTA and CDR2 FQGNSA. V dropped 5 bases and J dropped 6; count of bases not matched to a gene: 10. The CDR3 runs 15 residues. The CDR3 sequence: CASSNKAGGKGEQYF. CDR3 DNA: TGTGCCAGCAGCAACAAAGCGGGAGGGAAGGGCGAGCAGTACTTC.

This clone came up once. The genes are TRBV11-1 and TRBJ2-4; D perhaps matches TRBD2 (6 bases). The CDR3 is 12 residues long. Germline CDR1 is SGHAT and CDR2 is FQDESV (reference sequence). V was shortened by 1 base and J by 12 bases, with 10 bases between the two germline ends. CDR3 DNA: TGTGCCAGCAGCTTAGAGGGCGGGGATCAGTACTTC. Encoded protein: CASSLEGGDQYF.

The rearrangement links TRBV7-3 to TRBJ2-2, with 8 nucleotides matching TRBD1. CDR3 size: 17 residues. Looked up from germline, CDR1 is SGHTA and CDR2 is FQGTGA. V was clipped by 2 bases and J by 1 base; unmatched bases: 6. The CDR3 DNA reads TGTGCCAGCAGCTTATATGGAACAGGGGGGAACACCGGGGAGCTGTTTTTT. Its translation: CASSLYGTGGNTGELFF. Variable domain in full (rest from reference TRBV7-3 and TRBJ2-2): GAGVSQTPSNKVTEKGKYVELRCDPISGHTALYWYRQSLGQGPEFLIYFQGTGAADDSGLPNDRFFAVRPEGSVSTLKIQRTERGDSAVYLCASSLYGTGGNTGELFFGEGSRLTVL.

V usage is TRBV29-1 and J usage is TRBJ2-5, with 7 bases lining up with TRBD2. Trimming at V came to 1 base and at J to 5 bases, leaving 4 bases not matched to a gene. Germline CDR1 reads SQVTM; CDR2 reads ANQGSEA. The CDR3 covers 13 residues. The DNA for the CDR3 is TGCAGCGTTGAAGGTGTGGGAGGGGAGACCCAGTACTTC. Protein sequence: CSVEGVGGETQYF.

This chain uses TRBV6-5 with TRBJ2-5; D remains ambiguous. Between the trimmed V and J ends, which lost 6 bases and 5 bases, there was a span of 4 bases. The CDR3 totals 10 residues. Germline loops: CDR1 MNHEY, CDR2 SVGAGI. CDR3 sequence: CASRSETQYF. CDR3 sequence (DNA): TGTGCCAGCAGATCGGAGACCCAGTACTTC.

This clone was found a few times. The V call is TRBV30, the J call TRBJ1-5; 9 bases line up with TRBD1. Germline V lookup: CDR1 GTSNPN, CDR2 SVGIG (reference sequence). The V gene end was trimmed by 0 bases and the J gene end by 7 bases; junction bases not matched to a gene: 4. The CDR3 spans 14 residues. The CDR3 here is CAWSVTGGDQPQHF. The CDR3 DNA sequence: TGTGCCTGGAGTGTGACAGGGGGAGACCAGCCCCAGCATTTT. The full variable domain, with the rest looked up from reference TRBV30 and TRBJ1-5, is SQTIHQWPATLVQPVGSPLSLECTVEGTSNPNLYWYRQAAGRGLQLLFYSVGIGQISSEVPQNLSASRPQDRQFILSSKKLLLSDSGFYLCAWSVTGGDQPQHFGDGTRLSIL.

The CDR3 spells CASSFPGQGYYEQYF. The CDR3 DNA reads TGTGCCAGCAGCTTTCCGGGACAGGGCTATTACGAGCAGTACTTC. This rearrangement joins TRBV6-1 to TRBJ2-5; TRBD1 agrees at 9 bases. The J call may be wrong; the DNA end is better matched by TRBJ2-7. The germline V gene has CDR1 MNHNS and CDR2 SASEGT. The CDR3 is 15 amino acids.

CDR3 sequence: CASSLLGGIYSNQPQHF. Written as DNA, the CDR3 is TGTGCCAGCAGCCTTCTAGGGGGAATATATAGCAATCAGCCCCAGCATTTT. The chain recombines TRBV5-6 with TRBJ1-5; a possible D gene is TRBD1 (6 bases). Germline values: CDR1 SGHDT, CDR2 YYEEEE. Between the trimmed V and J ends, which lost 4 bases and 0 bases, there was a span of 17 bases. This CDR3 is built from 17 residues.

CDR3 loop: CASSADRIINEQFF. Written as DNA, the CDR3 is TGTGCCAGCAGCGCCGACAGGATAATCAATGAGCAGTTCTTC. V and J are TRBV7-9 and TRBJ2-1; D might be TRBD1 (6 bases). CDR3 length equals 14 residues. The V gene lost 5 bases and the J gene lost 6 bases, with 14 bases spanning the gap. Germline V lookup: CDR1 SEHNR, CDR2 FQNEAQ (reference sequence).

This clone has a handful of counts. The V call is TRBV6-4, the J call TRBJ1-4, with 12 bases aligning to TRBD1. This CDR3 has 21 amino acids. V shed 0 bases, J shed 0 bases, and the junction held 11 bases outside the gene matches. CDR1 MRHNA and CDR2 SNTAGT come from the germline V gene. Here the CDR3 reads CASSDSLGTGGETSTNEKLFF. CDR3 nucleotides: TGTGCCAGCAGTGACTCCCTTGGGACAGGGGGCGAGACTTCAACTAATGAAAAACTGTTTTTT.